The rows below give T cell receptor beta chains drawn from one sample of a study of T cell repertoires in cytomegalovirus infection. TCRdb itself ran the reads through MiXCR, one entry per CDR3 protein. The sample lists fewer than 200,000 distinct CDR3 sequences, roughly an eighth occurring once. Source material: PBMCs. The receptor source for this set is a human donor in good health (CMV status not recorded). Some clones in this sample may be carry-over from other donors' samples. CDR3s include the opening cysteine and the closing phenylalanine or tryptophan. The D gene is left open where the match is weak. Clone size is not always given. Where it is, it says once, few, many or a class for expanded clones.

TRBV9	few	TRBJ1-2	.	CASSVATGEGYTF	TGTGCCAGCAGCGTAGCTACAGGAGAGGGCTACACCTTC
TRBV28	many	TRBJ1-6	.	CASSLDSPLHF	TGTGCCAGCAGCTTAGATTCACCCCTCCACTTT
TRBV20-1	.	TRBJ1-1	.	CSAFTLNTEAFF	TGCAGTGCTTTTACATTGAACACTGAAGCTTTCTTT
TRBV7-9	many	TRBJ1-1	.	CASSSSWGEAFF	TGTGCCAGCAGCTCAAGTTGGGGTGAAGCTTTCTTT
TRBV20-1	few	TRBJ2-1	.	CSAKLATHLYNEQFF	TGCAGTGCAAAATTAGCGACCCATCTTTACAATGAGCAGTTCTTC
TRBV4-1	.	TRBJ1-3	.	CASSPRTAGNTIYF	TGCGCCAGCAGCCCCCGGACCGCTGGAAACACCATATATTTT
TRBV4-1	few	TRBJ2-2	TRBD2	CASSHELAGGPGGELFF	TGCGCCAGCAGCCACGAACTAGCGGGAGGGCCGGGCGGGGAGCTGTTTTTT
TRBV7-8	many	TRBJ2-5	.	CASSLVPETQYF	TGTGCCAGCAGCTTAGTTCCGGAGACCCAGTACTTC
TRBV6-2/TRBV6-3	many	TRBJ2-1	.	CASGGSSGFNEQFF	TGTGCCAGCGGGGGCTCGAGCGGGTTCAATGAGCAGTTCTTC
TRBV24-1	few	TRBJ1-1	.	CATSDLRGDEDTEAFF	TGTGCCACCAGTGATTTGCGGGGGGACGAGGACACTGAAGCTTTCTTT
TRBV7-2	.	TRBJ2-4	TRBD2	CASSWQGGDIQYF	TGTGCCAGCAGTTGGCAGGGAGGGGACATTCAGTACTTC
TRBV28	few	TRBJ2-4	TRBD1	CASSPRQGSPKNIQYF	TGTGCCAGCAGTCCAAGACAGGGATCCCCCAAAAACATTCAGTACTTC
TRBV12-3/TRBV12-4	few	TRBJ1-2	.	CASSLHGGGTLGYTF	TGTGCCAGCAGTTTACATGGTGGGGGGACTCTTGGCTACACCTTC
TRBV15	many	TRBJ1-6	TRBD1	CATSRGLDRGRNSPLHF	TGTGCCACCAGCAGAGGCCTGGACAGGGGGCGAAATTCACCCCTCCACTTT
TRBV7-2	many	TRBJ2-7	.	CASSPDRGTYEQYF	TGTGCCAGCAGCCCGGACCGCGGAACCTACGAGCAGTACTTC
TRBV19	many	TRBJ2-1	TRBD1	CASKADRSSYNEQFF	TGTGCCAGTAAAGCGGACAGGAGCTCCTACAATGAGCAGTTCTTC
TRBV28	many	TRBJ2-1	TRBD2	CASSKGGLAGDEQFF	TGTGCCAGCAGTAAGGGGGGACTAGCGGGAGACGAGCAGTTCTTC